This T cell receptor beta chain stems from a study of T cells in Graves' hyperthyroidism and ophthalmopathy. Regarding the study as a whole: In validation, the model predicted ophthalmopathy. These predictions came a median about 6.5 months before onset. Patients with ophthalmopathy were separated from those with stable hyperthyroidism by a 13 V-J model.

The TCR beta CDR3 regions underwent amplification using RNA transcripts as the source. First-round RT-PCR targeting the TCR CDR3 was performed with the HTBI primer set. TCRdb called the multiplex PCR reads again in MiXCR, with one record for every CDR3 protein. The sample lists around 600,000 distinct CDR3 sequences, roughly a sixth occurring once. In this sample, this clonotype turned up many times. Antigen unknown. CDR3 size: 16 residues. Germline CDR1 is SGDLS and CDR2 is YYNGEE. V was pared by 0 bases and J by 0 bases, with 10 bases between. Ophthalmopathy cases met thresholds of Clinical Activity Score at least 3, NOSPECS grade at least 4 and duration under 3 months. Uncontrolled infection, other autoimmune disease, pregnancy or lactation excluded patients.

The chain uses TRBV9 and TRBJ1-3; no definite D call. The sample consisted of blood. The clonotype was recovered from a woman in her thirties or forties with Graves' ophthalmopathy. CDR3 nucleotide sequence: TGTGCCAGCAGCGTAGGAGCTCTACACTCTGGAAACACCATATATTTT. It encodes CASSVGALHSGNTIYF.